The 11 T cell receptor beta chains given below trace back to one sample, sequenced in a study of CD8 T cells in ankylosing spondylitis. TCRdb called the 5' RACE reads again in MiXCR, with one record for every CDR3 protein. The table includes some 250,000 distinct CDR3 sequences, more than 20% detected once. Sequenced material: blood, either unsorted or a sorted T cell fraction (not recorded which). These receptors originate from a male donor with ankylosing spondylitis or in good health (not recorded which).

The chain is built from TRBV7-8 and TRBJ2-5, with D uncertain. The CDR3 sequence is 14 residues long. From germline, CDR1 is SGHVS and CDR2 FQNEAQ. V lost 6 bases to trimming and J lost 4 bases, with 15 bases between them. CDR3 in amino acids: CASRPFGRIETQYF. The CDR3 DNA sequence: TGTGCCAGCAGGCCCTTTGGGCGGATAGAGACCCAGTACTTC.

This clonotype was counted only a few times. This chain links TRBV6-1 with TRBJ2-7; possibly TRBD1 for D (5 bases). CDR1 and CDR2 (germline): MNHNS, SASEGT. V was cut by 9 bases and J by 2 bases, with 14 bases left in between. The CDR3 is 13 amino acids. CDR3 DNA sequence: TGTGCCAGTTCTCAGGGTGACACCTACGAGCAGTACTTC. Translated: CASSQGDTYEQYF.

CDR3 sequence (DNA): TGTGCCAGCAGCCTACCCGGGACAGGGGGCAATGAGCAGTTCTTC. This gives the protein CASSLPGTGGNEQFF. The J gene is TRBJ2-1, the V gene TRBV5-6, with 11 bases that match TRBD1. The germline V gene has CDR1 SGHDT and CDR2 YYEEEE. The CDR3 spans 15 residues. The ends lost 4 bases at V and 6 bases at J; junction bases unmatched: 6.

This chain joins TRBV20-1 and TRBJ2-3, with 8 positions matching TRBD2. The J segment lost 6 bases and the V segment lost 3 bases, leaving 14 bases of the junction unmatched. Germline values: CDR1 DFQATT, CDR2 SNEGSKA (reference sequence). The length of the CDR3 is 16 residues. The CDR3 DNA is TGCAGTGCTAGGAGAGGCAGCGGGGGACCCCCGGATACGCAGTATTTT. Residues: CSARRGSGGPPDTQYF.

The CDR3 DNA follows: TGTGCCAGCAGCTTAAGAGGACTAGCGGGAACAAGGACAGATACGCAGTATTTT. It yields the protein CASSLRGLAGTRTDTQYF. This chain joins TRBV11-2 and TRBJ2-3; 12 bases line up with TRBD2. CDR1 SGHAT and CDR2 FQNNGV come from the germline V gene. Trimming cost V 2 bases and J 3 bases; bases outside gene matches: 9. This CDR3 spans 18 amino acids. Drawing the rest from reference TRBV11-2 and TRBJ2-3, the complete variable domain is EAGVAQSPRYKIIEKRQSVAFWCNPISGHATLYWYQQILGQGPKLLIQFQNNGVVDDSQLPKDRFSAERLKGVDSTLKIQPAKLEDSAVYLCASSLRGLAGTRTDTQYFGPGTRLTVL.

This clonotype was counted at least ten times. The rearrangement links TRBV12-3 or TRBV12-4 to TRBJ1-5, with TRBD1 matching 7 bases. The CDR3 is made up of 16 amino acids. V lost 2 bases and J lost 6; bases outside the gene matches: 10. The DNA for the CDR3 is TGTGCCAGCAGTTTATCCTGGACAGGAAACGGTCAGCCCCAGCATTTT. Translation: CASSLSWTGNGQPQHF.

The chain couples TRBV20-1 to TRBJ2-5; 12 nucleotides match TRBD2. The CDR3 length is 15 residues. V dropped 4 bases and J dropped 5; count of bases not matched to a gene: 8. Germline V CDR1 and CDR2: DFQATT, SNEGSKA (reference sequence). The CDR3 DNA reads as TGCAGTGCTACGCCACTAGCGGGGGGTTGGGAGACCCAGTACTTC. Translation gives CSATPLAGGWETQYF.

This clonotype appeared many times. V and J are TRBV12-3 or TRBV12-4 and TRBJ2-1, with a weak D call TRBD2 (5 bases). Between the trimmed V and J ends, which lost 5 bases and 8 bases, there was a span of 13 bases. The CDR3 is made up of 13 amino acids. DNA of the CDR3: TGTGCCAGCAGTCTCGGAGGAAGGGATGAGCAGTTCTTC. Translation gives CASSLGGRDEQFF.

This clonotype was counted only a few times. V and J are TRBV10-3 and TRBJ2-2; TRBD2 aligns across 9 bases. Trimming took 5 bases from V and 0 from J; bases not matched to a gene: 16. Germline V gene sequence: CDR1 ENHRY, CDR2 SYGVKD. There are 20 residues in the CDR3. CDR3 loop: CAISFQLAGDPPSNTGELFF. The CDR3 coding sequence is TGTGCCATCAGTTTCCAATTAGCGGGGGACCCTCCTTCGAACACCGGGGAGCTGTTTTTT.

The CDR3 DNA reads as TGTGCCAGCAGCTTGCAGGGGACTGACCGGGAGACCCAGTACTTC. It is translated as CASSLQGTDRETQYF. The V call is TRBV3-1, the J call TRBJ2-5; tentatively, D is TRBD1 or TRBD2 (6 bases each). Trimming took off 5 bases at V and 5 bases at J, with 18 bases between the two ends. Germline assignment: CDR1 LGHDT and CDR2 YNNKEL (reference sequence). This CDR3 region has 15 residues.

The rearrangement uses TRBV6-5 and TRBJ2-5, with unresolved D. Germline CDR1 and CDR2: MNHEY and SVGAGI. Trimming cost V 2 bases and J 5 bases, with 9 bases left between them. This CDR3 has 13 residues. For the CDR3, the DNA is TGTGCCAGCAGTTACGACCTCCGGGAGACCCAGTACTTC. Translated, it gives CASSYDLRETQYF.